This T cell receptor beta chain was sequenced during a study of shared clonotypes between healthy human individuals. Study information: Serving as donors were a couple of women and three men, whose ages spanned 18 to 49. Study-wide findings and caveats: There were few donors, and this limited the genetic and exposure-history diversity represented.

Assay: immunoSEQ multiplex PCR; the TCRdb copy retains only in-frame clones and omits some. The sample has some 470,000 clones, 76% seen once. About 100 million PBMCs supplied genomic DNA for unsorted samples. This clone occurred a few times. The antigen is not known. Sequenced material: PBMCs. The receptor was isolated from a woman aged 40 to 50 in good health. Some clones in this sample may be carry-over from other donors' samples.

The CDR3 DNA sequence: TGTGCCAGCAGCTTAAATGGCAGGGGTCAGCCCCAGCATTTT. This translates into CASSLNGRGQPQHF. The V and J genes are TRBV7-2 and TRBJ1-5; D possibly corresponds to TRBD1 (6 bases). The germline V gene has CDR1 SGHTA and CDR2 FQGNSA. The CDR3 consists of 14 residues. V lost 2 bases and J lost 6, with 11 bases in between.